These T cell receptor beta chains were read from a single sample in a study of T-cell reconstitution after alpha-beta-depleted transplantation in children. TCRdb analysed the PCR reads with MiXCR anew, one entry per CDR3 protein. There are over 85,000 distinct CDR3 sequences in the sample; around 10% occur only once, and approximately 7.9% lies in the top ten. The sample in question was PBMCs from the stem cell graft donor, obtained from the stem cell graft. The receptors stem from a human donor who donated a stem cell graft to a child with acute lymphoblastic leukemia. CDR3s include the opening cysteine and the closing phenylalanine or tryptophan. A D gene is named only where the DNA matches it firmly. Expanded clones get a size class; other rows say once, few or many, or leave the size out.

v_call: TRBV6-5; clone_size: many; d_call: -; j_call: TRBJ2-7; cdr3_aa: CASSPEAKPYEQYF; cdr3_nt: TGTGCCAGCAGTCCCGAGGCGAAACCTTACGAGCAGTACTTC
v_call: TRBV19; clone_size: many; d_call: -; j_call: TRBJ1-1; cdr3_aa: CASSGLTAFF; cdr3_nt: TGTGCCAGTAGCGGATTGACGGCTTTCTTT
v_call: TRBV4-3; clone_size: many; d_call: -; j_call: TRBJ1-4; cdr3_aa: CASSQEAPGFQRSNEKLFF; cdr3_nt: TGCGCCAGCAGCCAGGAGGCTCCGGGATTTCAAAGGTCTAATGAAAAACTGTTTTTT
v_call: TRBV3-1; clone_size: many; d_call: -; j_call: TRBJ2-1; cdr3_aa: CASSQDVVSYNEQFF; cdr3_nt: TGTGCCAGCAGCCAAGACGTCGTCAGTTACAATGAGCAGTTCTTC
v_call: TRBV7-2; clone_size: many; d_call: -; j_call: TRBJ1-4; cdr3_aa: CASSVQALGEKLFF; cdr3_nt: TGTGCCAGCAGCGTACAGGCTCTCGGGGAAAAACTGTTTTTT
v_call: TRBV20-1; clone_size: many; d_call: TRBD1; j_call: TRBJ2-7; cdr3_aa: CSAATGTGGEQYF; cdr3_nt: TGCAGTGCCGCTACCGGGACAGGGGGCGAGCAGTACTTC
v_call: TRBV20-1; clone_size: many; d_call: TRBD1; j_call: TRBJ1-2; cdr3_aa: CSARDRGSGYTF; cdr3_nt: TGCAGTGCCAGGGACAGGGGGTCTGGCTACACCTTC
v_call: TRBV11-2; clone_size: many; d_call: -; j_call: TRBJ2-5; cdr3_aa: CASSFFGADPGRETQYF; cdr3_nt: TGTGCCAGCAGCTTTTTCGGGGCCGACCCAGGGAGGGAGACCCAGTACTTC
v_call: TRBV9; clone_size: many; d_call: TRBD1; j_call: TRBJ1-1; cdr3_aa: CASNPTGLNTEAFF; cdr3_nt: TGTGCCAGCAACCCGACAGGGTTGAACACTGAAGCTTTCTTT
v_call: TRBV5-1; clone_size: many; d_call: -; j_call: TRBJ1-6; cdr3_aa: CASSLAPETGSPLHF; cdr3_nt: TGCGCCAGCAGCTTGGCCCCAGAGACGGGGTCACCCCTCCACTTT
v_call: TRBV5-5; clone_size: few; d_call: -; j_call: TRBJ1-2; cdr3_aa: CASSLKGDFNYGYTF; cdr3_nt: TGTGCCAGCAGCTTAAAGGGAGATTTTAACTATGGCTACACCTTC
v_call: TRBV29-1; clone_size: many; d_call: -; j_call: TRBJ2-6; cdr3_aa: CSVEGLTSSGANVLTF; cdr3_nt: TGCAGCGTTGAGGGCCTCACCAGCTCTGGGGCCAACGTCCTGACTTTC
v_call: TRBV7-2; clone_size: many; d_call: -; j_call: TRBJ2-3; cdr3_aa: CASSSSFPPNTDTQYF; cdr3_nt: TGTGCCAGCAGCTCCTCCTTTCCACCTAACACAGATACGCAGTATTTT
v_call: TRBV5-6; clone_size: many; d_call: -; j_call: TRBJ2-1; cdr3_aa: CASSFPVLRSYNEQFF; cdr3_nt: TGTGCCAGCAGCTTCCCAGTCCTACGCTCCTACAATGAGCAGTTCTTC
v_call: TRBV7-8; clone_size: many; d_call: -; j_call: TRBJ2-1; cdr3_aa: CASSLELASLHNEQFF; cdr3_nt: TGTGCCAGCAGCTTAGAACTAGCCAGCCTTCACAATGAGCAGTTCTTC
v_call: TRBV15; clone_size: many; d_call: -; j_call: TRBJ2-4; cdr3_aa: CATSALLSKNIQYF; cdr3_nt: TGTGCCACCAGCGCCCTCCTGTCGAAAAACATTCAGTACTTC
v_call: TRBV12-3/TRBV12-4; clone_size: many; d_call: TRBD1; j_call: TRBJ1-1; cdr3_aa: CASSTQQGARTEAFF; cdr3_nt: TGTGCCAGCAGTACCCAACAGGGGGCGAGGACTGAAGCTTTCTTT
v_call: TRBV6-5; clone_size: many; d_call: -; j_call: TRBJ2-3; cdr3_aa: CASSYSTAVGRKDTQYF; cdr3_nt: TGTGCCAGCAGTTACTCGACGGCGGTGGGGCGGAAAGATACGCAGTATTTT
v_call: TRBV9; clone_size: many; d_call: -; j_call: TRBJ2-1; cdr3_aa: CASSVGTSRGGEQFF; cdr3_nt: TGTGCCAGCAGCGTAGGGACTAGCAGGGGGGGTGAGCAGTTCTTC
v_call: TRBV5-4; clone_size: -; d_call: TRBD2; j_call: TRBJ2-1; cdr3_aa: CASSFGLAGGKYNEQFF; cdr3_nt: TGTGCCAGCAGCTTCGGACTAGCGGGGGGAAAGTACAATGAGCAGTTCTTC
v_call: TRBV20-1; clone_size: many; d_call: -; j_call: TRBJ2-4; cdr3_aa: CSGGGPEENIQYF; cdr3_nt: TGCAGTGGGGGGGGGCCGGAAGAAAACATTCAGTACTTC
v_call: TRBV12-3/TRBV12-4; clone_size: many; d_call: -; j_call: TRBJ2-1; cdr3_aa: CASSFGQLYNEQFF; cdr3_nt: TGTGCCAGCAGTTTTGGACAACTGTACAATGAGCAGTTCTTC
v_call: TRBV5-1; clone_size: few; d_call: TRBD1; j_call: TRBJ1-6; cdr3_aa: CASSLADRNSPLHF; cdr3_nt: TGCGCCAGCAGCTTGGCGGACAGGAATTCACCCCTCCACTTT
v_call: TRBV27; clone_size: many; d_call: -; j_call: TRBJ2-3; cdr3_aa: CASTTGTPGRDTQYF; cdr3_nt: TGTGCCAGCACTACAGGGACCCCGGGGCGGGATACGCAGTATTTT
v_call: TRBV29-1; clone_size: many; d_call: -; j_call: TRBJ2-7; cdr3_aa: CSVGGDGLSYEQYF; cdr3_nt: TGCAGCGTTGGAGGGGACGGACTCTCCTACGAGCAGTACTTC
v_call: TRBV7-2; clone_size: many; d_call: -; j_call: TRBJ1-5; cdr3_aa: CASSLAAGTAGGNQPQHF; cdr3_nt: TGTGCCAGCAGCTTAGCGGCCGGGACGGCGGGGGGCAATCAGCCCCAGCATTTT
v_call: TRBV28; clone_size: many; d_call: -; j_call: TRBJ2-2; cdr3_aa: CATHGGPGPNTGELFF; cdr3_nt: TGTGCCACCCACGGGGGGCCGGGTCCGAACACCGGGGAGCTGTTTTTT
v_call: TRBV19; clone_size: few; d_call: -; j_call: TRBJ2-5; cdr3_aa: CASSSLWGEETQYF; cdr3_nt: TGTGCCAGTAGTTCCTTGTGGGGAGAAGAGACCCAGTACTTC
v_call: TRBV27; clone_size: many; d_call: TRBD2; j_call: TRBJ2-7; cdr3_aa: CASSFAGGPFYEQYF; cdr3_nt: TGTGCCAGCAGTTTTGCGGGAGGGCCCTTCTACGAGCAGTACTTC
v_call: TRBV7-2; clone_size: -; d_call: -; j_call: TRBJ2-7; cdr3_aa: CASSGAGGRGAYEQYF; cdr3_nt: TGTGCCAGCAGCGGCGCAGGGGGGCGCGGGGCCTACGAGCAGTACTTC
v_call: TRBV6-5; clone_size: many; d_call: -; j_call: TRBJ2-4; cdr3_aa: CASSYRGGKNIQYF; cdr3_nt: TGTGCCAGCAGTTACAGGGGAGGCAAAAACATTCAGTACTTC
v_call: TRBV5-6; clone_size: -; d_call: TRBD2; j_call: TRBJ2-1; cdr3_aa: CASSDRTSGDSYNEQFF; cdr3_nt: TGTGCCAGCAGCGATCGGACTAGCGGCGACTCCTACAATGAGCAGTTCTTC
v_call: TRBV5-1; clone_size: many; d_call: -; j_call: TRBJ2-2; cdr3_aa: CASSKTSWTGELFF; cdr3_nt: TGCGCCAGCAGCAAGACTAGTTGGACCGGGGAGCTGTTTTTT
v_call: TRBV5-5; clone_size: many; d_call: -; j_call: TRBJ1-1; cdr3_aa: CASSGNRDTEAFF; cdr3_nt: TGTGCCAGCAGCGGGAACAGGGACACTGAAGCTTTCTTT
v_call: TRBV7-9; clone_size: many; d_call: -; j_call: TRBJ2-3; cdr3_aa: CASSLEQRSTDTQYF; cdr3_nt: TGTGCCAGCAGCTTAGAGCAGCGGAGCACAGATACGCAGTATTTT
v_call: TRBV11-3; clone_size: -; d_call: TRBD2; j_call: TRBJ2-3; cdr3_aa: CASMGGSADTQYF; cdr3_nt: TGTGCCAGTATGGGGGGGAGCGCAGATACGCAGTATTTT
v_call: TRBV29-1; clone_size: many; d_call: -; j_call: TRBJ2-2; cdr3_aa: CSVPGNTGELFF; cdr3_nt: TGCAGCGTCCCAGGAAACACCGGGGAGCTGTTTTTT
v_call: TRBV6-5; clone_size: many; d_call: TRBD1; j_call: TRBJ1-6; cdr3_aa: CASSYSFSGTGGSPLHF; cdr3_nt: TGTGCCAGCAGTTACTCGTTCTCTGGGACAGGGGGTTCACCCCTCCACTTT
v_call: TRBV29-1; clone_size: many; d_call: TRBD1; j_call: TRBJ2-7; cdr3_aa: CSVNDRGSYEQYF; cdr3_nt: TGCAGCGTCAACGACAGGGGGAGCTACGAGCAGTACTTC
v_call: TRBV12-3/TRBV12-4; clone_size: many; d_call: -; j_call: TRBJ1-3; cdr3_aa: CASSLQGGNTIYF; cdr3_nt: TGTGCCAGCAGTTTGCAGGGTGGAAACACCATATATTTT
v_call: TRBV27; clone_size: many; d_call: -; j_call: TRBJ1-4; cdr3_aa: CASRRPGNYEKLFF; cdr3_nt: TGTGCCAGTAGGCGCCCGGGGAATTACGAAAAACTGTTTTTT
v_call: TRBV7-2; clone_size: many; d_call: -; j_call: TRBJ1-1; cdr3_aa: CASTPRRTTEAFF; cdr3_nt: TGTGCCAGCACCCCCCGTCGGACCACTGAAGCTTTCTTT
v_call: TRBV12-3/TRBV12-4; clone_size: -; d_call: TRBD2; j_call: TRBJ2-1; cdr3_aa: CASSTSGNAQFF; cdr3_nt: TGTGCCAGCAGTACTAGCGGGAATGCGCAGTTCTTC
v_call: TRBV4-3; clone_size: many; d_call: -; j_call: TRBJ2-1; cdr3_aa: CASSQDPPTYPYNEQFF; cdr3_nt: TGCGCCAGCAGCCAAGATCCCCCTACCTACCCCTACAATGAGCAGTTCTTC
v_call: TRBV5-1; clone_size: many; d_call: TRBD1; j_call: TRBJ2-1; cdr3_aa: CASSEVPGQGYNEQFF; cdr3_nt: TGCGCCAGCAGCGAGGTACCGGGACAGGGTTACAATGAGCAGTTCTTC
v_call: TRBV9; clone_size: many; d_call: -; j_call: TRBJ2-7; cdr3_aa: CASSVGPGLTYEQYF; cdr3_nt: TGTGCCAGCAGCGTAGGCCCAGGACTTACCTACGAGCAGTACTTC
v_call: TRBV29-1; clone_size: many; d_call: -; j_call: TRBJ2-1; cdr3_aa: CSARAQTQHNEQFF; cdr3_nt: TGCAGCGCCCGGGCCCAAACCCAACACAATGAGCAGTTCTTC
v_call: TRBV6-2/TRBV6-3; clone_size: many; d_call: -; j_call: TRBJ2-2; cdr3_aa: CASLMAGELFF; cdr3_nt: TGTGCCAGCTTGATGGCCGGGGAGCTGTTTTTT
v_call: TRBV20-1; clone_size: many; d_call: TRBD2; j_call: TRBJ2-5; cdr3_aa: CSATLGGSLETQYF; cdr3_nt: TGCAGTGCTACCCTCGGGGGGTCTCTAGAGACCCAGTACTTC
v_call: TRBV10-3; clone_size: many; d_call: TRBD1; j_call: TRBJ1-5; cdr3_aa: CAISERGQWGDSNQPQHF; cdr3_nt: TGTGCCATCAGTGAGAGGGGACAGTGGGGAGATAGCAATCAGCCCCAGCATTTT
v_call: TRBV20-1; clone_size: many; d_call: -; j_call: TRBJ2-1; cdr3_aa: CSARGSGWGEQFF; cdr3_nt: TGCAGTGCTAGAGGCTCCGGGTGGGGTGAGCAGTTCTTC
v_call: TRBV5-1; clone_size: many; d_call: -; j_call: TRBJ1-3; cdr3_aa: CASSLDRANTIYF; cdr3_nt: TGCGCCAGCAGCTTGGACAGGGCCAACACCATATATTTT
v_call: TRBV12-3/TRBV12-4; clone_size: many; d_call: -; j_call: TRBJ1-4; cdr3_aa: CASQVTTTTNEKLFF; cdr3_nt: TGTGCCAGCCAAGTTACTACCACAACTAATGAAAAACTGTTTTTT
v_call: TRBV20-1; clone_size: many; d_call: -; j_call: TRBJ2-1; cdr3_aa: CSARRGGETLYEQFF; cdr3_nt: TGCAGTGCTAGACGAGGAGGGGAGACCCTTTATGAGCAGTTCTTC
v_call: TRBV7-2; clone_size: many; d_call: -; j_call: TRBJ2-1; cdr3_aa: CASSQGTINEQFF; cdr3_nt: TGTGCCAGCAGCCAAGGGACCATTAATGAGCAGTTCTTC